These 26 T cell receptor beta chains were sequenced from one sample in a study of T cell responses to AZD1222 COVID-19 vaccine. This table comes from immunoSEQ multiplex PCR, and its TCRdb copy is limited to in-frame clones, with some not included. The sample holds around 210,000 clones, approximately 94% seen once. The source material was peripheral blood, sampled 28 days after the second dose of the MenACWY control vaccine. These receptors all stem from an adult who received the MenACWY meningococcal vaccine as a control.

The rearrangement uses TRBV18 and TRBJ1-4; TRBD1 might be the D (5 bases). This CDR3 has 16 residues. In germline, CDR1 is KGHSH, CDR2 LQKENI. V was cut by 4 bases and J by 1 base, with 13 bases left in between. The CDR3 DNA reads TGTGCCAGCTCACGTTCAACCGGGGGAACTAATGAAAAACTGTTTTTT. Protein sequence: CASSRSTGGTNEKLFF.

This clone was detected once. The chain has TRBV5-1 and TRBJ2-2, with 7 bases aligning to TRBD2. The germline V gene has CDR1 SGHRS and CDR2 YFSETQ. This CDR3 is 16 amino acids long. The junction had 6 bases not matched to a gene; V was cut back by 0 bases and J by 4 bases. The CDR3 DNA follows: TGCGCCAGCAGCTTGGCCTTAGCGGGCGGCACCGGGGAGCTGTTTTTT. Translated: CASSLALAGGTGELFF.

The gene calls are TRBV7-7 and TRBJ2-3; 8 bases line up with TRBD1. The trim removed 1 base at V and 1 base at J, leaving 10 bases unmatched. CDR1 and CDR2 from the germline V gene are SSHAT and FNYEAQ (reference sequence). The CDR3 totals 18 residues. The DNA for the CDR3 is TGTGCCAGCAGCTTAGAAGCCAGGCAGACAGGGGGCACAGATACGCAGTATTTT. This sequence encodes CASSLEARQTGGTDTQYF.

This clone was detected once. The chain has TRBV12-3 or TRBV12-4 and TRBJ2-1; a possible D gene is TRBD2 (5 bases). The CDR3 length is 11 residues. The V gene lost 5 bases and the J gene lost 15 bases, with 14 bases spanning the gap. Here the CDR3 DNA reads TGTGCCAGCAGTCCGTTAAGGGAGTTGTTCTTC. Protein product: CASSPLRELFF.

The V and J genes are TRBV7-9 and TRBJ2-7, with 10 bases fitting TRBD2. This CDR3 region has 18 residues. Germline-derived CDR1 and CDR2 are SEHNR and FQNEAQ (reference sequence). The ends lost 5 bases at V and 2 bases at J; junction bases unmatched: 15. CDR3 bases: TGTGCCAGCAGCGCCAGTTTGAGTCTAGCGGGAGATCCCTACGAGCAGTACTTC. It codes for CASSASLSLAGDPYEQYF.

The chain recombines TRBV7-2 with TRBJ2-3; TRBD2 matches at 12 bases. Germline values: CDR1 SGHTA, CDR2 FQGNSA. J gave up 5 bases and V 6 bases, and 6 bases lay outside the gene matches. This CDR3 has 15 amino acids. In DNA form, the CDR3 reads TGTGCCAGCAGTCCTAGCGGGGGGGCTGTAGATACGCAGTATTTT. Translating it yields CASSPSGGAVDTQYF.

The V and J genes are TRBV4-1 and TRBJ2-2; D might be TRBD1 (6 bases). Germline loops: CDR1 MGHRA, CDR2 YSYEKL. V was clipped by 11 bases and J by 0 bases, with 16 bases between them. The CDR3 has 15 amino acids. In DNA form, the CDR3 reads TGCGCCCCCCCATTAAGGGACACGAACACCGGGGAGCTGTTTTTT. This gives the protein CAPPLRDTNTGELFF.

The rearrangement links TRBV28 to TRBJ1-1; 8 bases line up with TRBD1. The trim removed 8 bases at V and 4 bases at J, leaving 12 bases unmatched. The CDR3 runs to 15 residues. Germline V gene data show CDR1 as MDHEN and CDR2 as SYDVKM. CDR3 in amino acids: CASLTPRTGTTEAFF. CDR3 DNA: TGTGCCAGCCTGACCCCCCGGACAGGGACCACTGAAGCTTTCTTT.

The gene calls are TRBV7-9 and TRBJ2-1, with 10 bases fitting TRBD2. V shed 2 bases, J shed 7 bases, and the junction held 14 bases outside the gene matches. Germline-derived CDR1 and CDR2 are SEHNR and FQNEAQ (reference sequence). CDR3 size: 18 residues. The CDR3 DNA is TGTGCCAGCAGCTTACCCCCCCGACTAGCGGGTCTTAGGAATGAGCAGTTCTTC. Translated, it gives CASSLPPRLAGLRNEQFF.

This clone was recorded once. The gene calls are TRBV6-5 and TRBJ2-7, with D maybe TRBD1 (6 bases). Germline CDR1 reads MNHEY; CDR2 reads SVGAGI. The V gene lost 6 bases and the J gene lost 3 bases, with 15 bases spanning the gap. The CDR3 sequence is 14 residues long. The CDR3 DNA sequence: TGTGCCAGCAGATCTACAGGGAGCCACTACGAGCAGTACTTC. This encodes CASRSTGSHYEQYF.

V is TRBV5-6 and J is TRBJ2-7; no reliable D call. The CDR3 has 14 residues. From germline, CDR1 is SGHDT and CDR2 YYEEEE. Trimming removed 0 bases from V and 5 bases from J, with 12 bases in between. The CDR3 sequence is CASSLEGNVDEQYF. In nucleotides, the CDR3 is TGTGCCAGCAGCTTGGAAGGTAATGTGGACGAGCAGTACTTC.

The chain recombines TRBV5-5 with TRBJ2-5; 7 bases line up with TRBD1. V gave up 4 bases and J gave up 4 bases; unmatched junction bases: 7. The CDR3 is made up of 14 amino acids. The V gene's germline CDR1 is SGHKS and CDR2 YYEKEE (reference sequence). The CDR3 region has the DNA TGTGCCAGCAGCCCCACAGGGGTAGGAGAGACCCAGTACTTC. Amino acids: CASSPTGVGETQYF.

This clone is a singleton in its sample. The chain carries TRBV28 and TRBJ2-3; 13 bases align to TRBD2. Germline CDR1 is MDHEN and CDR2 is SYDVKM. The CDR3 sequence is 17 residues long. The trim removed 2 bases at V and 0 bases at J, leaving 2 bases unmatched. The CDR3 DNA follows: TGTGCCAGCAGTTTAACTAGCGGGGGGGCTAGCACAGATACGCAGTATTTT. Amino acids: CASSLTSGGASTDTQYF.

The chain employs TRBV5-8 and TRBJ1-2; tentative D call: TRBD1 (6 bases). Germline V gives CDR1 SGHTS, CDR2 YDEGEE. V lost 4 bases, J lost 4 bases, and 14 bases lay in between. This CDR3 region has 14 residues. In nucleotides, the CDR3 is TGTGCCAGCAGCATCGGCAGGGGTGGCTATGGCTACACCTTC. Translating it yields CASSIGRGGYGYTF.

This sequence joins TRBV7-3 and TRBJ2-7, with 8 bases that match TRBD1. In germline, CDR1 is SGHTA, CDR2 FQGTGA. The junction had 7 bases not matched to a gene; V was cut back by 5 bases and J by 7 bases. This CDR3 comprises 13 residues. DNA of the CDR3: TGTGCCAGCAGCCCCGGACAGGGTTTGGAGCAGTACTTC. Its protein is CASSPGQGLEQYF. Full variable domain (rest looked up from reference TRBV7-3 and TRBJ2-7): GAGVSQTPSNKVTEKGKYVELRCDPISGHTALYWYRQSLGQGPEFLIYFQGTGAADDSGLPNDRFFAVRPEGSVSTLKIQRTERGDSAVYLCASSPGQGLEQYFGPGTRLTVT.

The chain recombines TRBV27 with TRBJ2-7, with 7 bases aligning to TRBD2. This CDR3 has 13 residues. Germline V lookup: CDR1 MNHEY, CDR2 SMNVEV (reference sequence). V gave up 3 bases and J gave up 9 bases; unmatched junction bases: 8. Here the CDR3 DNA reads TGTGCCAGCAGTTTTGGCGGGAGTAGTAGGCAGTACTTC. Protein: CASSFGGSSRQYF.

The V and J genes are TRBV28 and TRBJ2-4; 11 nucleotides line up with TRBD2. This CDR3 contains 16 residues. V lost 5 bases, J lost 1 base, and 4 bases stayed unmatched. Germline CDR1 MDHEN, CDR2 SYDVKM. In DNA form, the CDR3 reads TGTGCCAGCAGTCCGGGACTAGCGGTTGCCAAAAACATTCAGTACTTC. Translation: CASSPGLAVAKNIQYF.

The chain uses TRBV11-1 and TRBJ2-5, with D tentatively TRBD2 (6 bases). Trimming stripped 2 bases from V and 5 bases from J, with 12 bases between. Germline CDR1 SGHAT, CDR2 FQDESV (reference sequence). The CDR3 contains 14 residues. Written as DNA, the CDR3 is TGTGCCAGCAGCTTACGTCTGGAGGGGGAGACCCAGTACTTC. It codes for CASSLRLEGETQYF.

This rearrangement joins TRBV24-1 to TRBJ2-5; D might be TRBD1 (6 bases). Germline CDR1 KGHDR, CDR2 SFDVKD. The CDR3 extends over 15 amino acids. Trimming cost V 3 bases and J 1 base, with 11 bases left between them. The CDR3 protein is CATSDTWDTQETQYF. CDR3 bases: TGTGCCACCAGTGATACCTGGGACACCCAAGAGACCCAGTACTTC.

V gene TRBV3-1 (or the pseudogene TRBV3-2) combines with J gene TRBJ1-2; tentatively, D is TRBD1 (5 bases). The CDR3 extends over 15 amino acids. The V and J ends lost 3 bases and 8 bases respectively, with 19 bases between them. Germline CDR1 and CDR2: LGHDT and YNNKEL (reference sequence). The CDR3, as DNA: TGTGCCAGCAGCCAGTCGGTGGCGGGGCGGAAAGGCTACACCTTC. It yields the protein CASSQSVAGRKGYTF.

V usage is TRBV19 and J usage is TRBJ2-4; D may be TRBD2 (5 bases). The CDR3 length is 15 residues. V was clipped by 7 bases and J by 2 bases, with 15 bases between them. The germline CDR1 and CDR2 sequences are LNHDA and SQIVND (reference sequence). CDR3 sequence (DNA): TGTGCCAGTACCCCTTTGGGAGCCCCCAAAAACATTCAGTACTTC. Its translation is CASTPLGAPKNIQYF.

The chain uses TRBV4-1 and TRBJ2-7, with D tentatively TRBD1 or TRBD2 (5 bases each). Trimming left V 0 bases short and J 6 bases short, with 12 bases between. The CDR3 extends over 14 amino acids. Germline CDR1 is MGHRA and CDR2 is YSYEKL. The CDR3 spells CASSQDEGLGEQYF. CDR3 coding DNA: TGCGCCAGCAGCCAAGACGAGGGGCTAGGCGAGCAGTACTTC.

The chain joins TRBV5-6 to TRBJ2-5; TRBD2 agrees at 8 bases. Germline V gene lookup returns CDR1 SGHDT and CDR2 YYEEEE. The CDR3 is 14 residues long. The V gene end was trimmed by 4 bases and the J gene end by 5 bases; junction bases not matched to a gene: 7. Here the CDR3 reads CASSADGRGETQYF. As DNA, the CDR3 is TGTGCCAGCAGCGCCGACGGGAGGGGGGAGACCCAGTACTTC.

This rearrangement joins TRBV28 to TRBJ2-1; D gene unclear. Trimming left V 4 bases short and J 9 bases short, with 10 bases between. Germline V gene sequence: CDR1 MDHEN, CDR2 SYDVKM. The CDR3 is 12 residues long. The CDR3 DNA follows: TGTGCCAGCAGTTCGCCTTCGACTGAGCAGTTCTTC. Translation: CASSSPSTEQFF.

CDR3 nucleotides: TGTGCCAGCAGTTACTCGTTCGGGTTGGGCACTGAAGCTTTCTTT. Its translation: CASSYSFGLGTEAFF. J is TRBJ1-1 and V is TRBV6-5; D gene unclear. The CDR3 consists of 15 residues. Germline CDR1 reads MNHEY; CDR2 reads SVGAGI. The V end lost 0 bases, the J end lost 4 bases, and 12 bases lay between the germline ends.

The chain is built from TRBV7-8 and TRBJ2-4, with D possibly matching TRBD1 (5 bases). With 4 bases removed from V and 6 bases from J, the gap between germline ends came to 13 bases. Germline values: CDR1 SGHVS, CDR2 FQNEAQ. There are 14 residues in the CDR3. The CDR3 nucleotides read TGTGCCAGCAGCTCCCGACAGATGGGAAACATTCAGTACTTC. It codes for CASSSRQMGNIQYF.